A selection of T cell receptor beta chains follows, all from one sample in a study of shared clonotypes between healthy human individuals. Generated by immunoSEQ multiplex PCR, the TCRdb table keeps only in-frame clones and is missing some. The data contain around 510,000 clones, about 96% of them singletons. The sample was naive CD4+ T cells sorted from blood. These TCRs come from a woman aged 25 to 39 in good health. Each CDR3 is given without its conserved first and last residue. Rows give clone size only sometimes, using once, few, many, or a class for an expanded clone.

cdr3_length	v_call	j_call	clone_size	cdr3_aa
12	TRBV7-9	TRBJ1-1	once	ASTTGDVNTEAF
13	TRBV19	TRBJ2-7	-	ASSILAGGDYEQY
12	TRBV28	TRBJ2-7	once	ASSISGTDYEQY
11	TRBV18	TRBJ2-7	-	ASSPGGGPEQY
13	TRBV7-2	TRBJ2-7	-	ASSLGAGAPYEQY
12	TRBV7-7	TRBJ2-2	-	ASSQGLNTGELF
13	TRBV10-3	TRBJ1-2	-	AISESPTVYYGYT
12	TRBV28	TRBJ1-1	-	ASSLGDGGTEAF
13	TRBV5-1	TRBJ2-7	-	ASSSGGPPLYEQY
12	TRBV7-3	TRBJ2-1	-	ASSSDVSYNEQF
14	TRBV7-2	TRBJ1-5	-	ASSLVGGDSNQPQH
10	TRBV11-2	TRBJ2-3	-	ASSAASDTQY
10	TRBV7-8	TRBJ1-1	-	ASSPEDRTAF
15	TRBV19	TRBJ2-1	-	ASSAGGTSGRVNEQF
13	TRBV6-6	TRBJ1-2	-	ASTGQGVTGYGYT
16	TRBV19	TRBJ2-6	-	ASSVTGTGVSGANVLT
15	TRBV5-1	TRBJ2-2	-	ASSLRTSGSSTGELF
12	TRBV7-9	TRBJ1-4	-	ASSPTGYPEKLF
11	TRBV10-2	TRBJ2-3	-	ASRVGGRDTQY
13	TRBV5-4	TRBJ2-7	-	ASRPVGGAVSEQY
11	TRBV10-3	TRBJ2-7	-	AIRQGSPYEQY
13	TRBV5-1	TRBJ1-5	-	ASSIDRASNQPQH
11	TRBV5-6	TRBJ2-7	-	ASSLTVAYEQY
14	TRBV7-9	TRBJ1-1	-	ASSVSLTGGNTEAF
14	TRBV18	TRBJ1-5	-	ASSPQTGGGNQPQH
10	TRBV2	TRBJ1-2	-	ASRDFGIGYT
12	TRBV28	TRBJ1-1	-	ASSVTWGRTEAF
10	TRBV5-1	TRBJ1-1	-	ASSIGQGKAF
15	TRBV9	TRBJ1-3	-	ASSVWDSIHSGNTIY
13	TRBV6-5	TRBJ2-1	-	ASSYSISLFNEQF
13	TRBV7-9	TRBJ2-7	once	ASTPGTSGFYEQY
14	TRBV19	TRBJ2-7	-	ASSPLGDRTTREQY
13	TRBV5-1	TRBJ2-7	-	ASSVATGRSPEQY
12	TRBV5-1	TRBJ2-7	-	ASSLAGQVYEQY
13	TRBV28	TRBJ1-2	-	ASTPAQGRVYGYT
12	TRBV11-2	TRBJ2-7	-	ASSTYRDPYEQY
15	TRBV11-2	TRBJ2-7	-	ASSFTSGSTTLDEQY
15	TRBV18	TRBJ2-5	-	ASSPMWTSGNQETQY
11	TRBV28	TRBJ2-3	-	ASTNGGTDTQY
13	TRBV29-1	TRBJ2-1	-	SGAKGLADYNEQF
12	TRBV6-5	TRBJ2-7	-	ASSLDRDSYEQY
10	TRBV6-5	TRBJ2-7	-	ASSTTGDEQY
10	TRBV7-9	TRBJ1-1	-	ASSLASGVAF
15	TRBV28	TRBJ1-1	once	ASSLLGQGPRNTEAF
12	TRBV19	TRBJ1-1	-	ASSIEGLNTEAF
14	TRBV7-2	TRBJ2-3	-	ASRGGEGAYLDTQY
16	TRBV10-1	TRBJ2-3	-	ASSEPRDRRLHTDTQY
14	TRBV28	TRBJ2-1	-	ASRGSGKSSYNEQF
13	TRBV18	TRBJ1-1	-	ASSPTSDPGTEAF
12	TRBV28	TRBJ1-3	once	ASSPVGNGNTIY
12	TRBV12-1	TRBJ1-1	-	ASTSTYRGSEAF
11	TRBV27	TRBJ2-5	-	ASSTRQQETQY
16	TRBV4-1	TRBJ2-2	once	ASSQALDRAPNTGELF